Following are 18 T cell receptor beta chains from one sample sequenced in a study of T cell repertoires in cytomegalovirus infection. TCRdb fed the reads into MiXCR, producing one record per CDR3 protein. The table lists over 100,000 distinct CDR3 sequences, roughly a tenth of them singletons. Their antigen targets remain unknown. Sequencing used PBMCs, sequenced either directly or after in vitro stimulation (not recorded which). These receptors all stem from a human donor in good health (CMV status not recorded). Some clones in this sample may be carry-over from other donors' samples.

This clonotype was observed a few times. This sequence joins TRBV15 and TRBJ2-3; possible D gene TRBD2, 7 bases. Germline V gene lookup returns CDR1 LNHNV and CDR2 YYDKDF (reference sequence). The CDR3 consists of 16 residues. V dropped 1 base and J dropped 1 base, with 12 bases sitting between them. CDR3 residues: CATSRAEGGGTDTQYF. In nucleotides, the CDR3 is TGTGCCACCAGCAGAGCCGAAGGGGGGGGCACAGATACGCAGTATTTT.

This clonotype occurred many times. The rearrangement joins TRBV19 to TRBJ2-3; 11 bases match TRBD2. Germline CDR1 and CDR2: LNHDA and SQIVND (reference sequence). Unmatched junction bases numbered 5, after V lost 1 base and J lost 5 bases. The CDR3 consists of 16 residues. The CDR3 loop reads CASSIAGTSGQDTQYF. CDR3 DNA sequence: TGTGCCAGTAGTATAGCAGGGACTAGCGGCCAAGATACGCAGTATTTT.

This clonotype appeared a few times. The chain uses TRBV5-4 and TRBJ1-4, with a weak D call TRBD1 (6 bases). V lost 2 bases to trimming and J lost 7 bases, with 12 bases between them. Per germline, CDR1 SGHNT and CDR2 YYREEE (reference sequence). CDR3 length: 14 amino acids. The CDR3 protein is CASSLQGSGEKLFF. Written as DNA, the CDR3 is TGTGCCAGCAGCTTACAGGGAAGTGGTGAAAAACTGTTTTTT.

The genes are TRBV27 and TRBJ1-4; no clear D gene. The CDR3 contains 13 residues. V lost 5 bases and J 5 bases, leaving 9 bases between the germline ends. Germline V CDR1 and CDR2: MNHEY, SMNVEV (reference sequence). The CDR3 nucleotides are TGTGCCAGCAGTCAGACCGCAAATGAAAAACTGTTTTTT. Translating it yields CASSQTANEKLFF.

This chain joins TRBV5-6 and TRBJ1-2; D perhaps matches TRBD1 (5 bases). The V end was cut by 2 bases, the J end by 8 bases, with 13 bases between. CDR1 is SGHDT and CDR2 is YYEEEE in the germline V gene. The CDR3 runs to 13 residues. CDR3 protein: CASSLRGDEGYTF. CDR3 nucleotide sequence: TGTGCCAGCAGCTTAAGGGGTGACGAAGGCTACACCTTC.

Many counts were recorded for this clonotype. This chain connects TRBV5-5 to TRBJ2-7; tentatively, D is TRBD1 (5 bases). CDR3 length: 18 residues. CDR1 and CDR2 from the germline V gene are SGHKS and YYEKEE (reference sequence). V dropped 4 bases and J dropped 2 bases, with 25 bases sitting between them. CDR3 coding DNA: TGTGCCAGCAGCGCCGAGACAGAGCTAACGGACCCCCCCTACGAGCAGTACTTC. Its protein product is CASSAETELTDPPYEQYF.

This clonotype has a count of ten or more. V gene TRBV6-2 or TRBV6-3 combines with J gene TRBJ2-7; D perhaps matches TRBD2 (7 bases). Trimming removed 6 bases from V and 2 bases from J, with 14 bases in between. The CDR3 is 14 amino acids. Germline values: CDR1 MNHEY, CDR2 SVGEGT. The CDR3 region has the DNA TGTGCCAGCAGACGCGGGGGCGTTGCCTACGAGCAGTACGTC. Amino acid sequence: CASRRGGVAYEQYV.

This clonotype was observed many times. This sequence joins TRBV6-2 or TRBV6-3 and TRBJ2-3; 10 bases align to TRBD2. CDR1 is MNHEY, CDR2 SVGEGT, per germline. CDR3 length: 16 amino acids. Trimming removed 7 bases from V and 5 bases from J; junction bases left unmatched: 12. CDR3 DNA sequence: TGTGCCAGCAAATACGGCGGGACTAGCGTACGAGATACGCAGTATTTT. Protein sequence: CASKYGGTSVRDTQYF.

This clonotype has just a few counts. V and J are TRBV20-1 and TRBJ1-5; weak D call: TRBD1 (5 bases). Trimming took 3 bases from V and 4 from J, leaving 7 bases between them. The CDR3 is 12 amino acids. CDR1 and CDR2 from the germline V gene are DFQATT and SNEGSKA (reference sequence). The CDR3 reads CSARQGNQPQHF. DNA of the CDR3: TGCAGTGCTAGGCAGGGTAATCAGCCCCAGCATTTT.

This clonotype showed up just a few times. J is TRBJ2-1 and V is TRBV7-9; possible D gene TRBD2, 6 bases. The V and J ends lost 2 bases and 6 bases respectively, with 23 bases between them. The CDR3 consists of 18 residues. The germline CDR1 and CDR2 sequences are SEHNR and FQNEAQ (reference sequence). The CDR3 sequence: CASSLSSIGGIYSNEQFF. The CDR3 nucleotides read TGTGCCAGCAGCTTATCCTCGATTGGCGGGATTTATTCCAATGAGCAGTTCTTC.

This clonotype has at least ten counts. V and J are TRBV7-8 and TRBJ2-1, with 10 nucleotides matching TRBD2. There are 16 residues in the CDR3. The V gene's germline CDR1 is SGHVS and CDR2 FQNEAQ. V was clipped by 2 bases and J by 6 bases; unmatched bases: 7. CDR3 residues: CASSLSVAGGGNEQFF. CDR3 in DNA: TGTGCCAGCAGCTTATCAGTAGCGGGGGGAGGCAATGAGCAGTTCTTC. Filled out from reference TRBV7-8 and TRBJ2-1, the complete variable domain reads GAGVSQSPRYKVAKRGQDVALRCDPISGHVSLFWYQQALGQGPEFLTYFQNEAQLDKSGLPSDRFFAERPEGSVSTLKIQRTQQEDSAVYLCASSLSVAGGGNEQFFGPGTRLTVL.

The chain joins TRBV12-3 or TRBV12-4 to TRBJ2-1; D gene ambiguous. The CDR3 contains 12 residues. V was trimmed by 6 bases and J by 6 bases, leaving 9 bases between them. The CDR3, as DNA: TGTGCCAGCAGAGGACGGCCCAATGAGCAGTTCTTC. Encoded protein: CASRGRPNEQFF.

This clonotype has at least ten counts. J is TRBJ2-3 and V is TRBV7-2; D gene uncertain. V was pared by 7 bases and J by 2 bases, with 10 bases between. The CDR3 length is 13 residues. Germline CDR1 reads SGHTA; CDR2 reads FQGNSA. CDR3 residues: CASTPSITDTQYF. The CDR3 coding sequence is TGTGCCAGCACCCCTTCCATCACAGATACGCAGTATTTT.

The chain links TRBV29-1 to TRBJ1-1; a possible D gene is TRBD1 (5 bases). Germline V gene lookup returns CDR1 SQVTM and CDR2 ANQGSEA. The CDR3 sequence is 14 residues long. Trimming cost V 5 bases and J 2 bases, with 15 bases left between them. The CDR3 region is CSVQVMGLNTEAFF. In DNA form, the CDR3 reads TGCAGCGTTCAGGTAATGGGGCTTAACACTGAAGCTTTCTTT.

This clonotype was seen ten or more times. The chain has TRBV28 and TRBJ2-4; 9 nucleotides align to TRBD2. The germline CDR1 and CDR2 sequences are MDHEN and SYDVKM. Germline trimming cut 3 bases from V and 8 bases from J; bases unmatched to any gene: 5. CDR3 length: 14 amino acids. CDR3 sequence reads: CASSFGGGGDIQYF. CDR3 DNA: TGTGCCAGCAGTTTTGGTGGCGGGGGGGACATTCAGTACTTC. Using reference TRBV28 and TRBJ2-4 for the parts outside the CDR3, the full variable domain is DVKVTQSSRYLVKRTGEKVFLECVQDMDHENMFWYRQDPGLGLRLIYFSYDVKMKEKGDIPEGYSVSREKKERFSLILESASTNQTSMYLCASSFGGGGDIQYFGAGTRLSVL.

This clonotype was detected only a few times. The chain combines TRBV6-5 with TRBJ2-3; 7 nucleotides match TRBD2. Unmatched junction bases numbered 11, after V lost 5 bases and J lost 6 bases. The CDR3 has 15 amino acids. Per germline, CDR1 MNHEY and CDR2 SVGAGI. CDR3 in amino acids: CASSQDNFGRDTQYF. DNA of the CDR3: TGTGCCAGCAGTCAGGACAATTTCGGGAGGGATACGCAGTATTTT.

This clonotype came up many times. The chain employs TRBV28 and TRBJ2-5; 8 bases are a match to TRBD1. Per the germline V gene, CDR1 is MDHEN and CDR2 is SYDVKM. Unmatched junction bases numbered 3, after V lost 5 bases and J lost 4 bases. The CDR3 is 13 residues long. CDR3 sequence: CASSAGGPETQYF. The CDR3 region has the DNA TGTGCCAGCAGTGCAGGGGGCCCAGAGACCCAGTACTTC.

This clonotype was seen ten or more times. The chain uses TRBV7-2 and TRBJ1-1, with D tentatively TRBD1 (6 bases). V dropped 1 base and J dropped 1 base, with 10 bases sitting between them. Germline CDR1 is SGHTA and CDR2 is FQGNSA. The length of the CDR3 is 15 residues. The CDR3 loop is CASSLVIGGNTEAFF. The CDR3 bases are TGTGCCAGCAGCTTAGTTATAGGGGGGAACACTGAAGCTTTCTTT.